What follows is one T cell receptor (beta chain) and its context. Its antigen is unidentified. Germline CDR1 and CDR2: SNHLY and FYNNEI. The CDR3 has 14 residues. The junction had 5 bases not matched to a gene; V was cut back by 3 bases and J by 8 bases. The record originates from a study of T cell responses to AZD1222 COVID-19 vaccine. Findings of the study overall: No day 14 peak samples; only post-peak repertoires were characterized. Spike-specific TCR breadth and depth rose after two AZD1222 doses. Reports indicate that nearly half of spike-specific TCRs are directed at unmutated variant regions. White British donors predominated, females outnumbered males, and clonal diversity was possibly underestimated.

The method was immunoSEQ multiplex PCR; TCRdb's version includes in-frame clones alone and lacks a portion of them. The data contain about 96,000 clones, 88% of them singletons. Sequencing was performed on peripheral blood, taken on day 0 of AZD1222 vaccination. V gene TRBV2 combines with J gene TRBJ1-5; 9 bases line up with TRBD1. The TCR was taken from an adult in good health. CDR3: CASSEDRGGKPQHF. The CDR3 nucleotides read TGTGCCAGCAGTGAGGACAGGGGTGGTAAGCCCCAGCATTTT.